Each of the 27 T cell receptor beta chains below was sequenced from the same sample in a study of T-cell memory formation after mild COVID-19. TCRdb re-derived calls from the 5' RACE reads in MiXCR, one entry per CDR3 protein. The data contain under 450,000 distinct CDR3 sequences, about 20% of them singletons. Sequenced: PBMCs or a T cell subset sorted from them (not recorded which). These receptors were obtained from a man younger than 35 who had mild COVID-19 (a few samples of this study predate the infection). Cell type and time point are not known.

The chain combines TRBV11-2 with TRBJ1-3; D remains ambiguous. CDR3 size: 16 residues. Looked up from germline, CDR1 is SGHAT and CDR2 is FQNNGV. Trimming took off 3 bases at V and 0 bases at J, with 12 bases between the two ends. Here the CDR3 reads CASSFLMVHSGNTIYF. The CDR3 DNA follows: TGTGCCAGCAGCTTCCTTATGGTCCACTCTGGAAACACCATATATTTT.

The V gene is TRBV2, the J gene TRBJ1-1; 8 positions match TRBD1. V shed 7 bases, J shed 11 bases, and the junction held 9 bases outside the gene matches. The V gene's germline CDR1 is SNHLY and CDR2 FYNNEI. CDR3 length: 12 amino acids. The CDR3 reads CASTPLRGLAFF. The CDR3 bases are TGTGCCAGCACTCCCCTCAGGGGGCTCGCTTTCTTT.

This clonotype was seen at least ten times. The rearrangement joins TRBV12-3 or TRBV12-4 to TRBJ1-5, with D perhaps TRBD1 (6 bases). The CDR3 runs to 13 residues. The V end was cut by 7 bases, the J end by 2 bases, with 9 bases between. The CDR3 DNA is TGTGCCAGCACCCCAGGGGGCAATCAGCCCCAGCATTTT. Residues: CASTPGGNQPQHF.

The sample holds many counts of this clonotype. The chain joins TRBV5-5 to TRBJ1-2, with D maybe TRBD1 (5 bases). V was clipped by 6 bases and J by 5 bases, with 23 bases between them. This CDR3 contains 16 residues. Germline lookup yields CDR1 SGHKS and CDR2 YYEKEE (reference sequence). The CDR3 nucleotides read TGTGCCAGCACCCCTACCCCGGGACGCAGCATTTATGGCTACACCTTC. It codes for CASTPTPGRSIYGYTF.

This clonotype was seen at least ten times. This chain uses TRBV6-2 or TRBV6-3 with TRBJ1-1; D possibly corresponds to TRBD1 (5 bases). V was cut by 2 bases and J by 7 bases, with 14 bases left in between. Germline V gives CDR1 MNHEY, CDR2 SVGEGT. The CDR3 is made up of 14 amino acids. CDR3 coding DNA: TGTGCCAGCAGTTACCGGGGGTCGGAGAGTGAAGCTTTCTTT. Its protein product is CASSYRGSESEAFF.

This clonotype was seen only a few times. V is TRBV18 and J is TRBJ2-7; D is possibly TRBD1 (5 bases). The germline CDR1 and CDR2 sequences are KGHSH and LQKENI. The V gene lost 4 bases and the J gene lost 3 bases, with 13 bases spanning the gap. This CDR3 spans 14 amino acids. CDR3: CASSRQGIVYEQYF. The CDR3 coding sequence is TGTGCCAGCTCACGGCAGGGCATCGTCTACGAGCAGTACTTC.

This clonotype was counted ten times or more. The chain uses TRBV2 and TRBJ2-1, with D possibly matching TRBD1 (5 bases). The CDR3 covers 15 residues. Germline V gives CDR1 SNHLY, CDR2 FYNNEI. V was shortened by 2 bases and J by 1 base, with 9 bases between the two germline ends. DNA for the CDR3: TGTGCCAGCAGTGAACAGGGCTATTCCTACAATGAGCAGTTCTTC. Encoded protein: CASSEQGYSYNEQFF. The whole variable domain, filled in from reference TRBV2 and TRBJ2-1, reads EPEVTQTPSHQVTQMGQEVILRCVPISNHLYFYWYRQILGQKVEFLVSFYNNEISEKSEIFDDQFSVERPDGSNFTLKIRSTKLEDSAMYFCASSEQGYSYNEQFFGPGTRLTVL.

This clonotype was recorded a few times. This chain connects TRBV5-1 to TRBJ2-7, with D hard to call. V lost 0 bases and J lost 0, with 13 bases in between. The CDR3 is 16 residues long. CDR1 is SGHRS, CDR2 YFSETQ, per germline. CDR3 sequence (DNA): TGCGCCAGCAGCTTGGAAGTGTGGTCGGACTCCTACGAGCAGTACTTC. It translates to CASSLEVWSDSYEQYF.

The V call is TRBV12-3 or TRBV12-4, the J call TRBJ2-5, with D unclear. This CDR3 has 12 residues. Trimming left V 5 bases short and J 3 bases short, with 7 bases between. Written as DNA, the CDR3 is TGTGCCAGCAGTGCGGAAGAAGAGACCCAGTACTTC. Residues: CASSAEEETQYF.

V and J are TRBV25-1 and TRBJ1-4; unclear D gene. Trimming removed 0 bases at V and 5 bases at J, with 13 bases between. The CDR3 is made up of 16 amino acids. The germline gives CDR1 MGHDK, CDR2 SYGVNS. The CDR3 bases are TGTGCCAGCAGTGAATACCCAACGACTGGGAATGAAAAACTGTTTTTT. Translated, it gives CASSEYPTTGNEKLFF.

This clonotype has more than one count but fewer than ten. The CDR3 coding sequence is TGTGCCAGCAGTTCCCTTGGTTATTCACCCCTCCACTTT. Translating it yields CASSSLGYSPLHF. The chain links TRBV6-1 to TRBJ1-6; D is ambiguous. CDR1 is MNHNS, CDR2 SASEGT, per germline. The CDR3 runs to 13 residues. V lost 5 bases and J 8 bases, leaving 10 bases between the germline ends.

V and J are TRBV20-1 and TRBJ2-3, with a weak D call TRBD2 (6 bases). CDR3 length: 16 amino acids. V was trimmed by 3 bases and J by 6 bases, leaving 22 bases between them. Germline CDR1 is DFQATT and CDR2 is SNEGSKA (reference sequence). CDR3 sequence (DNA): TGCAGTGCTAGGAAGGGCAGGTCACTGAGCGGGGATACGCAGTATTTT. This sequence encodes CSARKGRSLSGDTQYF.

The rearrangement joins TRBV4-1 to TRBJ2-3; D may be TRBD2 (7 bases). V lost 4 bases and J lost 2, with 16 bases in between. CDR3 length equals 16 residues. The germline CDR1 and CDR2 sequences are MGHRA and YSYEKL. The DNA of the CDR3 is TGCGCCAGCAGCCCCCTTAGGGGGGGGGACACAGATACGCAGTATTTT. Protein sequence: CASSPLRGGDTDTQYF.

This clonotype was seen many times. This rearrangement joins TRBV14 to TRBJ2-1; 10 bases map to TRBD2. V lost 4 bases to trimming and J lost 0 bases; unmatched junction nucleotides: 15. Germline CDR1 SGHDN, CDR2 FVKESK. The CDR3 has 20 amino acids. CDR3 sequence: CASSPRLGLAAFSSYNEQFF. The CDR3 nucleotides are TGTGCCAGCAGCCCTCGTCTCGGACTAGCGGCCTTTAGCTCCTACAATGAGCAGTTCTTC.

This clonotype was picked up a small number of times. The J gene is TRBJ1-5, the V gene TRBV20-1; 9 positions agree with TRBD1. This CDR3 is 13 amino acids long. Germline CDR1 and CDR2: DFQATT and SNEGSKA (reference sequence). V was pared by 6 bases and J by 7 bases, with 7 bases of the junction left unmatched. CDR3: CSAGTGQGQPQHF. CDR3 sequence (DNA): TGCAGTGCCGGCACGGGACAGGGCCAGCCCCAGCATTTT.

This clonotype showed up just a few times. CDR3 coding DNA: TGTGCCACCAGTAGGGCAGGGCTCGGTCAGCCCCAGCATTTT. It encodes CATSRAGLGQPQHF. The rearrangement links TRBV24-1 to TRBJ1-5, with a possible D match to TRBD1 (5 bases). V was clipped by 6 bases and J by 6 bases, with 14 bases between them. This CDR3 has 14 residues. In germline, CDR1 is KGHDR, CDR2 SFDVKD.

A note on this clonotype: The junction and the germline gene differ at one end; a read error may be behind it. The chain employs TRBV27 and TRBJ1-1; D is uncertain. This CDR3 has 15 residues. Looked up from germline, CDR1 is MNHEY and CDR2 is SMNVEV (reference sequence). CDR3 region: CASSPPAGWGTESFF. In DNA, the CDR3 is TGTGCCAGCAGTCCCCCGGCAGGATGGGGTACTGAATCTTTCTTT.

This clonotype has just a few counts. The rearrangement links TRBV4-1 to TRBJ2-2; no definite D call. Germline V gives CDR1 MGHRA, CDR2 YSYEKL. The CDR3 contains 13 residues. V was shortened by 6 bases and J by 3 bases, with 8 bases between the two germline ends. The CDR3 is CASRQLYTGELFF. Here the CDR3 DNA reads TGCGCCAGCAGACAGCTTTACACCGGGGAGCTGTTTTTT.

The chain combines TRBV5-6 with TRBJ2-7, with 13 bases that match TRBD2. Trimming removed 1 base from V and 7 bases from J; junction bases left unmatched: 2. This CDR3 is built from 14 residues. Germline V gene data show CDR1 as SGHDT and CDR2 as YYEEEE. The CDR3 reads CASSLPGLAGEQYV. In DNA form, the CDR3 reads TGTGCCAGCAGCTTGCCGGGACTAGCGGGGGAGCAGTACGTC.

V is TRBV2 and J is TRBJ2-1; 8 bases agree with TRBD2. This CDR3 is built from 14 residues. Per germline, CDR1 SNHLY and CDR2 FYNNEI. With V trimmed by 7 bases and J by 7 bases, 9 bases remained unmatched. This CDR3 is CASMGWTGGNEQFF. Written as DNA, the CDR3 is TGTGCCAGCATGGGGTGGACGGGGGGGAATGAGCAGTTCTTC.

The V gene is TRBV11-2, the J gene TRBJ2-3; 7 bases agree with TRBD1. V lost 3 bases, J lost 4 bases, and 10 bases stayed unmatched. The CDR3 totals 16 residues. Germline CDR1 is SGHAT and CDR2 is FQNNGV. CDR3 amino acids: CASSLAIGTVPDTQYF. CDR3 nucleotides: TGTGCCAGCAGCTTGGCGATCGGGACAGTCCCAGATACGCAGTATTTT.

At least ten counts were recorded for this clonotype. The CDR3 DNA reads as TGTGCCAGCAGCTTATCGGGAGTTCCCTATGGCTACACCTTC. Amino acids: CASSLSGVPYGYTF. This chain uses TRBV2 with TRBJ1-2; no clear D gene. Germline assignment: CDR1 SNHLY and CDR2 FYNNEI. Trimming took 6 bases from V and 4 from J, leaving 15 bases between them. This CDR3 is 14 amino acids long.

This clonotype showed up just a few times. The V call is TRBV20-1, the J call TRBJ2-5; unclear D gene. V was trimmed by 2 bases and J by 4 bases, leaving 20 bases between them. Germline V CDR1 and CDR2: DFQATT, SNEGSKA (reference sequence). The CDR3 extends over 16 amino acids. CDR3 sequence: CSARPSRTYRRETQYF. The CDR3 DNA sequence: TGCAGTGCTAGACCATCCCGGACGTATCGGCGAGAGACCCAGTACTTC.

This clonotype was observed a few times. J is TRBJ2-7 and V is TRBV7-9; tentative D call: TRBD1 (6 bases). This CDR3 is built from 15 residues. V lost 6 bases and J lost 2, with 17 bases in between. Germline CDR1 reads SEHNR; CDR2 reads FQNEAQ (reference sequence). CDR3 sequence (DNA): TGTGCCAGCAGTCTAGGGGGATCGACTACCTACGAGCAGTACTTC. This encodes CASSLGGSTTYEQYF.

This chain connects TRBV5-1 to TRBJ2-3; 8 positions match TRBD1. The CDR3 has 18 residues. The V and J ends lost 4 bases and 2 bases, in that order; junction bases with no gene match: 15. CDR1 is SGHRS, CDR2 YFSETQ, per germline. CDR3 bases: TGCGCCAGCAGCGACAGGGGCAGGGATTCCCGATACACAGATACGCAGTATTTT. Protein: CASSDRGRDSRYTDTQYF.

CDR3 bases: TGTGCCAGCAGTTTTGTCAGGGGGGAGACCCAGTACTTC. Encoded protein: CASSFVRGETQYF. The gene calls are TRBV12-3 or TRBV12-4 and TRBJ2-5, with TRBD1 matching 7 bases. CDR3 length equals 13 residues. V lost 3 bases, J lost 5 bases, and 3 bases stayed unmatched.

V and J are TRBV4-1 and TRBJ1-6, with TRBD1 identical over 7 bases. In germline, CDR1 is MGHRA, CDR2 YSYEKL. V gave up 4 bases and J gave up 4 bases; unmatched junction bases: 4. The CDR3 spans 15 residues. The CDR3 here is CASSPGQTYNSPLHF. The CDR3 nucleotides read TGCGCCAGCAGCCCGGGACAGACATATAATTCACCCCTCCACTTT.